This T cell receptor beta chain was sequenced for a study of control samples from healthy donors and cancer patients. The data were produced by immunoSEQ multiplex PCR, yet TCRdb's version contains in-frame clones alone and is incomplete. The repertoire holds about 140,000 clones, with 75% to 95% as singletons. The CDR3 loop spans 13 amino acids. The V gene lost 4 bases and the J gene lost 7 bases, with 9 bases spanning the gap. CDR1 is SGHRS, CDR2 YFSETQ, per germline. This clone was picked up one time. Input material: blood. The TCR sequence derives from a man aged 18 to 30 in good health. The V gene is TRBV5-1, the J gene TRBJ1-6; perhaps TRBD1 as D (5 bases). CDR3 residues: CASSAQGNSPLHF. CDR3 coding DNA: TGCGCCAGCAGCGCCCAGGGAAATTCACCCCTCCACTTT.